The clone carrying this T cell receptor beta chain occurred many times. These data belong to a study of Graves' ophthalmopathy and Graves' hyperthyroidism. Investigators amplified TCR beta CDR3 regions from RNA transcripts. The first round was an RT-PCR with HTBI primers, and the second round was a multiplex PCR. TCRdb independently ran MiXCR on the multiplex PCR reads; one entry per CDR3 protein. The table has roughly 700,000 distinct CDR3 sequences, 35% to 50% seen once; the top ten hold 44%. Patients were diagnosed from clinical symptoms, serum thyroxine, TRAb, thyroid ultrasound and orbital computed tomography. PBMCs were density-gradient isolated from roughly 9.6 ml fresh blood. The CDR3 is 14 residues long. The germline CDR1 and CDR2 sequences are SGDLS and YYNGEE. V was clipped by 2 bases and J by 4 bases; unmatched bases: 4.

The sequence was obtained from an adult man with Graves' ophthalmopathy. Sequenced input: peripheral blood. The V gene is TRBV9, the J gene TRBJ2-7; 9 bases map to TRBD2. The CDR3 sequence: CASSVTSGGYEQYF. For the CDR3, the DNA is TGTGCCAGCAGCGTGACTAGCGGAGGTTACGAGCAGTACTTC. The whole variable domain, filled in from reference TRBV9 and TRBJ2-7, reads DSGVTQTPKHLITATGQRVTLRCSPRSGDLSVYWYQQSLDQGLQFLIQYYNGEERAKGNILERFSAQQFPDLHSELNLSSLELGDSALYFCASSVTSGGYEQYFGPGTRLTVT.